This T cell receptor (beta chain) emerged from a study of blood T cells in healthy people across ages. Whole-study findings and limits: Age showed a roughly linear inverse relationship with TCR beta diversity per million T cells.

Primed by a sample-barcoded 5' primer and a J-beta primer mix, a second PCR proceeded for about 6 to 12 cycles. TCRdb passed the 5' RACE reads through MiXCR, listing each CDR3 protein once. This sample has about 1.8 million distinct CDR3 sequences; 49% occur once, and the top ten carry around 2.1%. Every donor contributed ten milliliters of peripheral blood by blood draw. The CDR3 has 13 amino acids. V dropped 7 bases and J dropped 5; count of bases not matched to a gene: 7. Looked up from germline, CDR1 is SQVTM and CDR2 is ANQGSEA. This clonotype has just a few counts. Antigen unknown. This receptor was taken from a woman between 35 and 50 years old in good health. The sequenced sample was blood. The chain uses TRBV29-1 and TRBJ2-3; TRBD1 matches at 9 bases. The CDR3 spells CSANRGRIDTQYF. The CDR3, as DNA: TGCAGCGCAAACAGGGGGCGGATAGATACGCAGTATTTT.